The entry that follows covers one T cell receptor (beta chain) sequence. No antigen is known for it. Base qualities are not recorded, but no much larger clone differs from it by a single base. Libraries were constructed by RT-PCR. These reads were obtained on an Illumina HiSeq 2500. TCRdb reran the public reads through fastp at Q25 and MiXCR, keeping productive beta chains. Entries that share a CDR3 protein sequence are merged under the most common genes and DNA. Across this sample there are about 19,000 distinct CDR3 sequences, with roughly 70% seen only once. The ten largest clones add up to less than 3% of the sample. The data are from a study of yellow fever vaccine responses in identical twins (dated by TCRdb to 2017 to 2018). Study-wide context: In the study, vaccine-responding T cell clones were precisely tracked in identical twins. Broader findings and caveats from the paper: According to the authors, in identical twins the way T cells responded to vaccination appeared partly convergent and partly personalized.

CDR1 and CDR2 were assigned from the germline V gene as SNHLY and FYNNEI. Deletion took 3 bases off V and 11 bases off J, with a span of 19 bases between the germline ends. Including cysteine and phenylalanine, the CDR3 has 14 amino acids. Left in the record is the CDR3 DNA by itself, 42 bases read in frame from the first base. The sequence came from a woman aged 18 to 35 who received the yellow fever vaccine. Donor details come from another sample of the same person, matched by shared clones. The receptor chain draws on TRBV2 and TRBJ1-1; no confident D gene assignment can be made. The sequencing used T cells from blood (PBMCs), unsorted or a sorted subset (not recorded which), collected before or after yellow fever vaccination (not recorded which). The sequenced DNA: TGTGCCAGCAGTGATTCGGGGTGGAGCATCGGGGCTTTCTTT. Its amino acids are CASSDSGWSIGAFF.